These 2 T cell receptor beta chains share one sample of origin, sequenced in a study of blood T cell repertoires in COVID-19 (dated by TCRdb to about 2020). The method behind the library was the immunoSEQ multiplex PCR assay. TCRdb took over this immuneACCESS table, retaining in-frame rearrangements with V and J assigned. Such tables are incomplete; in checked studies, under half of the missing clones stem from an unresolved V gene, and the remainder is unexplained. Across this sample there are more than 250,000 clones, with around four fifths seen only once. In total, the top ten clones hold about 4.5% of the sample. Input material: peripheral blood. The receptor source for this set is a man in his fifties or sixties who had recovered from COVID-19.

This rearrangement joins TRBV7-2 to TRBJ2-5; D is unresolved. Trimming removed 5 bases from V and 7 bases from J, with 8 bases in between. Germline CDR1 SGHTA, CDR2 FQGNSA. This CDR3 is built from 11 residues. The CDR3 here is CASSPSGTQYF. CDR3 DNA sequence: TGTGCCAGCAGCCCCTCCGGGACCCAGTACTTC.

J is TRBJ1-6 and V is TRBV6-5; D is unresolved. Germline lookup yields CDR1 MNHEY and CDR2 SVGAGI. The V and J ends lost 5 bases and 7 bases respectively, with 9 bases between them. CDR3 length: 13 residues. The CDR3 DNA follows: TGTGCCAGCAGTCGCGACGGGAATTCACCCCTCCACTTT. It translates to CASSRDGNSPLHF.